This TCR beta chain originates from a study of control samples from healthy donors and cancer patients. Germline V gives CDR1 SGHDN, CDR2 FVKESK. This CDR3 has 17 residues. V was cut by 4 bases and J by 0 bases, with 18 bases left in between. Clones were sequenced by immunoSEQ multiplex PCR, and TCRdb holds only the in-frame ones, with some missing. The sample consists of 190,000 or so clones, just under 95% of them appearing once. The TCR was taken from a man aged 18 to 35 in good health. The J gene is TRBJ1-1, the V gene TRBV14; a weak D match, TRBD1 (6 bases). Sequencing used blood. The CDR3 region has the DNA TGTGCCAGCAGCCGGGTCGGGACACCTCACCTGAACACTGAAGCTTTCTTT. Encoded protein: CASSRVGTPHLNTEAFF.